Shown below are 12 T cell receptor beta chains from a single sample sequenced in a study of cytomegalovirus exposure and HLA in healthy donors. Amplification used 60 Vbeta primers and 13 Jbeta primers. Repertoires were generated with immunoSEQ multiplex PCR, while TCRdb's copy carries only in-frame clones and drops some. The data contain about 300,000 clones, more than 80% of them singletons. Sequences were obtained from PBMCs. These receptors were obtained from a middle-aged man in good health and CMV-seropositive.

A single count supports this clone. The chain has TRBV4-1 and TRBJ2-5, with a possible D match to TRBD2 (5 bases). This CDR3 is 15 amino acids long. V gave up 2 bases and J gave up 4 bases, with 14 bases separating them. From germline, CDR1 is MGHRA and CDR2 YSYEKL. CDR3 bases: TGCGCCAGCAGCCAACGAGAGATCGAGGGAGAGACCCAGTACTTC. This translates into CASSQREIEGETQYF.

This chain connects TRBV6-6 to TRBJ2-7; D possibly corresponds to TRBD1 (6 bases). Trimming took 11 bases from V and 0 from J, leaving 14 bases between them. The length of the CDR3 is 13 residues. Per germline, CDR1 MNHNY and CDR2 SVGAGI (reference sequence). The CDR3 region is CAGAGQYSYEQYF. The CDR3 DNA reads as TGTGCCGGAGCCGGACAGTACTCCTACGAGCAGTACTTC.

The V and J genes are TRBV28 and TRBJ2-2; TRBD2 agrees at 9 bases. The J segment lost 3 bases and the V segment lost 5 bases, leaving 10 bases of the junction unmatched. Germline CDR1 and CDR2: MDHEN and SYDVKM. The CDR3 runs 17 residues. In DNA, the CDR3 is TGTGCCAGCAGTCTAAGGCGGGGACTAGCAGACACCGGGGAGCTGTTTTTT. Its translation: CASSLRRGLADTGELFF.

The chain couples TRBV9 to TRBJ2-2; 7 bases fit TRBD1. The V gene's germline CDR1 is SGDLS and CDR2 YYNGEE. Unmatched junction bases numbered 2, after V lost 0 bases and J lost 0 bases. This CDR3 is built from 16 residues. The CDR3 region is CASSVAGQSNTGELFF. The CDR3 region has the DNA TGTGCCAGCAGCGTAGCGGGACAGTCGAACACCGGGGAGCTGTTTTTT.

The rearrangement links TRBV4-2 to TRBJ2-2, with 7 bases matching TRBD2. The CDR3 has 17 residues. V dropped 2 bases and J dropped 5; count of bases not matched to a gene: 11. CDR1 and CDR2 from the germline V gene are LGHNA and YNFKEQ. CDR3 loop: CASSQTIPSGSTGELFF. CDR3 DNA: TGTGCCAGCAGCCAAACCATCCCTAGCGGTAGTACCGGGGAGCTGTTTTTT.

The chain recombines TRBV29-1 with TRBJ1-4; 8 bases line up with TRBD1. After removal of 5 bases from V and 5 bases from J, the junction contained 4 bases not matched to a gene. This CDR3 region has 13 residues. CDR1 and CDR2 (germline): SQVTM, ANQGSEA. The CDR3 loop is CSVSGTGNEKLFF. As DNA, the CDR3 is TGCAGCGTTAGCGGGACAGGCAATGAAAAACTGTTTTTT.

The table lists this clone with a count of one. The J gene is TRBJ2-3, the V gene TRBV9; no reliable D call. Germline CDR1 and CDR2: SGDLS and YYNGEE. The V and J ends lost 0 bases and 2 bases respectively, with 7 bases between them. This CDR3 region has 14 residues. The CDR3 region has the DNA TGTGCCAGCAGCGTAGATCCTACCACAGATACGCAGTATTTT. Translation gives CASSVDPTTDTQYF.

This clone appeared once. CDR3 sequence reads: CASSQLEDRGSGYTF. CDR3 bases: TGCGCCAGCAGCCAACTTGAGGACAGGGGAAGTGGCTACACCTTC. The chain has TRBV4-3 and TRBJ1-2, with TRBD1 matching 9 bases. The CDR3 runs to 15 residues. The V and J ends lost 2 bases and 7 bases, in that order; junction bases with no gene match: 8. Germline V lookup: CDR1 LGHNA, CDR2 YSLEER.

This chain uses TRBV5-6 with TRBJ1-2; no firm D call. V was pared by 0 bases and J by 2 bases, with 5 bases between. Germline assignment: CDR1 SGHDT and CDR2 YYEEEE. This CDR3 region has 13 residues. The CDR3 here is CASSLVRNYGYTF. CDR3 in DNA: TGTGCCAGCAGCTTGGTCAGGAACTATGGCTACACCTTC.

J is TRBJ1-5 and V is TRBV19; D possibly corresponds to TRBD1 (5 bases). Germline CDR1 LNHDA, CDR2 SQIVND (reference sequence). V gave up 7 bases and J gave up 5 bases, with 18 bases separating them. This CDR3 has 15 residues. Written as DNA, the CDR3 is TGTGCCAGTATAGGGACTAGCGACGGGTATCAGCCCCAGCATTTT. Protein sequence: CASIGTSDGYQPQHF.

This clone was observed a few times. The chain links TRBV6-5 to TRBJ2-1; no definite D call. The germline V gene has CDR1 MNHEY and CDR2 SVGAGI. There are 14 residues in the CDR3. Trimming removed 0 bases from V and 3 bases from J, with 6 bases in between. CDR3 in DNA: TGTGCCAGCAGTTACTCAGCGCGCTACAATGAGCAGTTCTTC. It yields the protein CASSYSARYNEQFF.

This clone was seen only once. V gene TRBV28 combines with J gene TRBJ2-3; 9 bases are shared with TRBD1. Germline V lookup: CDR1 MDHEN, CDR2 SYDVKM. This CDR3 has 15 amino acids. J was trimmed by 7 bases and V by 5 bases; bases with no gene match: 10. This CDR3 is CASSAWTGEGNTQYF. CDR3 sequence (DNA): TGTGCCAGCAGTGCTTGGACAGGGGAGGGGAATACGCAGTATTTT.